A single sample gave rise to the 23 T cell receptor beta chains below, sequenced in a study of Ad26.COV2.S vaccination and SARS-CoV-2 variants. The treatment: around 19 received Ad26.COV2.S at low or high dose, single or two shots; several received placebo; per-sample allocation not given. Day 63 after the first vaccine or placebo injection was the time point for sampling. Generated by immunoSEQ multiplex PCR, the TCRdb table keeps only in-frame clones and is missing some. The repertoire consists of about 480,000 clones, with around 90% occurring once and the leading ten covering 10% to 15%. The specimen was peripheral blood, collected in a trial of Ad26.COV2.S vaccine versus placebo. The receptor source for this set is a person between 18 and 65 years old who received the Ad26.COV2.S COVID-19 vaccine or a placebo.

V gene TRBV3-1 (or the pseudogene TRBV3-2) combines with J gene TRBJ1-6, with TRBD1 identical over 10 bases. The CDR3 sequence is 15 residues long. The germline V gene has CDR1 LGHDT and CDR2 YNNKEL (reference sequence). V lost 4 bases and J lost 10; bases outside the gene matches: 7. The CDR3 reads CASSRVGTGASPLHF. In nucleotides, the CDR3 is TGTGCCAGCAGCCGCGTCGGGACAGGGGCATCACCCCTCCACTTT.

The gene calls are TRBV28 and TRBJ2-7; D possibly corresponds to TRBD1 (5 bases). From germline, CDR1 is MDHEN and CDR2 SYDVKM. This CDR3 has 14 residues. Deletions cut 8 bases from V and 2 bases from J, with 16 bases between. The CDR3 sequence is CASRTPIITYEQYF. The DNA of the CDR3 is TGTGCCAGCCGGACACCGATCATCACCTACGAGCAGTACTTC.

This clone appeared once. The chain is built from TRBV18 and TRBJ2-7; TRBD1 matches 9 bases. Germline loops: CDR1 KGHSH, CDR2 LQKENI. Trimming at V came to 2 bases and at J to 1 base, leaving 3 bases not matched to a gene. The CDR3 sequence is 15 residues long. The CDR3 DNA reads as TGTGCCAGCTCACCAGGGACAGGGTCGTCCTACGAGCAGTACTTC. Protein: CASSPGTGSSYEQYF.

The chain uses TRBV12-3 or TRBV12-4 and TRBJ2-7; D is perhaps TRBD2 (5 bases). The CDR3 covers 13 residues. The V and J ends lost 3 bases and 4 bases respectively, with 10 bases between them. The CDR3 DNA reads TGTGCCAGCAGTTTTTTCGAGGGATACGAGCAGTACTTC. Its protein is CASSFFEGYEQYF.

There are a few counts of this clone. The CDR3 spells CASFGGGYGYTF. The CDR3 DNA reads as TGTGCCTCGTTTGGCGGGGGATATGGCTACACCTTC. The J gene is TRBJ1-2, the V gene TRBV30; weak D call: TRBD1 (5 bases). V dropped 7 bases and J dropped 5 bases, with 14 bases sitting between them. Per the germline V gene, CDR1 is GTSNPN and CDR2 is SVGIG (reference sequence). CDR3 length: 12 amino acids.

This rearrangement joins TRBV2 to TRBJ2-7; 10 nucleotides match TRBD1. Germline V gene data show CDR1 as SNHLY and CDR2 as FYNNEI. This CDR3 comprises 17 residues. Germline trimming cut 1 base from V and 4 bases from J; bases unmatched to any gene: 10. CDR3 bases: TGTGCCAGCAGTGAAGGGACAGGGGGGCCCCGGATTTACGAGCAGTACTTC. Residues: CASSEGTGGPRIYEQYF.

The V gene is TRBV30, the J gene TRBJ1-2; possibly TRBD1 for D (5 bases). Trimming left V 0 bases short and J 4 bases short, with 9 bases between. Germline lookup yields CDR1 GTSNPN and CDR2 SVGIG (reference sequence). CDR3 length: 13 residues. The DNA for the CDR3 is TGTGCCTGGAGTGTAAGACAGATCTATGGCTACACCTTC. Translation: CAWSVRQIYGYTF.

This chain connects TRBV12-3 or TRBV12-4 to TRBJ2-1, with 11 bases that match TRBD2. The V gene end was trimmed by 5 bases and the J gene end by 7 bases; junction bases not matched to a gene: 1. The CDR3 loop spans 13 amino acids. CDR3 DNA sequence: TGTGCCAGCAGTAGACTAGCGGGAAATGAGCAGTTCTTC. This sequence encodes CASSRLAGNEQFF.

The genes are TRBV7-8 and TRBJ2-7, with TRBD1 identical over 8 bases. Trimming took 5 bases from V and 2 from J; bases not matched to a gene: 5. This CDR3 has 14 amino acids. Germline V gene data show CDR1 as SGHVS and CDR2 as FQNEAQ. CDR3 in amino acids: CASSLRTGTYEQYF. The DNA for the CDR3 is TGTGCCAGCAGCCTACGGACAGGGACCTACGAGCAGTACTTC. The whole variable domain, remainder taken from reference TRBV7-8 and TRBJ2-7, is GAGVSQSPRYKVAKRGQDVALRCDPISGHVSLFWYQQALGQGPEFLTYFQNEAQLDKSGLPSDRFFAERPEGSVSTLKIQRTQQEDSAVYLCASSLRTGTYEQYFGPGTRLTVT.

This clone was seen at least ten times. The rearrangement links TRBV3-1 (or the pseudogene TRBV3-2) to TRBJ1-2; D is unclear. This CDR3 is 18 amino acids long. Trimming took off 0 bases at V and 1 base at J, with 18 bases between the two ends. Germline values: CDR1 LGHDT, CDR2 YNNKEL (reference sequence). CDR3 sequence reads: CASSQDGAWQRINYGYTF. The DNA for the CDR3 is TGTGCCAGCAGCCAAGATGGCGCGTGGCAGAGAATTAACTATGGCTACACCTTC.

This chain links TRBV28 with TRBJ1-3; D is unclear. Germline V gives CDR1 MDHEN, CDR2 SYDVKM. Trimming left V 10 bases short and J 0 bases short, with 1 base between. This CDR3 is 10 amino acids long. The CDR3 nucleotides are TGTGCCATCTCTGGAAACACCATATATTTT. As protein: CAISGNTIYF.

This clone was counted only a few times. This chain links TRBV5-1 with TRBJ2-1; D is undetermined. The V end was cut by 0 bases, the J end by 7 bases, with 11 bases between. The germline V gene encodes CDR1 SGHRS and CDR2 YFSETQ. The CDR3 is made up of 14 amino acids. The CDR3: CASSLDGVRNEQFF. The CDR3 region has the DNA TGCGCCAGCAGCTTGGATGGGGTACGGAATGAGCAGTTCTTC.

The rearrangement uses TRBV6-5 and TRBJ1-5; D is unresolved. Trimming took 2 bases from V and 5 from J, leaving 13 bases between them. The CDR3 length is 15 residues. Germline CDR1 MNHEY, CDR2 SVGAGI. CDR3 nucleotide sequence: TGTGCCAGCAGTTACGACGGGGATTCGGATCAGCCCCAGCATTTT. It specifies CASSYDGDSDQPQHF.

The rearrangement links TRBV11-1 to TRBJ1-6; 9 bases line up with TRBD1. Germline values: CDR1 SGHAT, CDR2 FQDESV (reference sequence). The length of the CDR3 is 14 residues. With V trimmed by 5 bases and J by 14 bases, 10 bases remained unmatched. The CDR3 bases are TGTGCCAGCAGCCATAGGACAGGGGAGGAATCCCTCCACTTT. Amino acid sequence: CASSHRTGEESLHF.

The gene calls are TRBV7-2 and TRBJ2-3; 10 bases agree with TRBD2. V dropped 5 bases and J dropped 4; count of bases not matched to a gene: 6. CDR1 is SGHTA and CDR2 is FQGNSA in the germline V gene. The CDR3 covers 15 residues. For the CDR3, the DNA is TGTGCCAGCAGCCCCTCTAGCGGGAGATCAGATACGCAGTATTTT. Its translation is CASSPSSGRSDTQYF.

The chain combines TRBV2 with TRBJ2-7, with a tentative D call TRBD1 (6 bases). This CDR3 region has 13 residues. Between the trimmed V and J ends, which lost 6 bases and 5 bases, there was a span of 14 bases. CDR1 and CDR2 from the germline V gene are SNHLY and FYNNEI. The CDR3 region has the DNA TGTGCCAGCAGATCCACAGGGCGAGACGAGCAGTACTTC. Translating it yields CASRSTGRDEQYF. Variable domain in full (rest from reference TRBV2 and TRBJ2-7): EPEVTQTPSHQVTQMGQEVILRCVPISNHLYFYWYRQILGQKVEFLVSFYNNEISEKSEIFDDQFSVERPDGSNFTLKIRSTKLEDSAMYFCASRSTGRDEQYFGPGTRLTVT.

This clone occurred once. The chain is built from TRBV24-1 and TRBJ2-1; TRBD1 aligns across 8 bases. V trimming: 10 bases; J trimming: 6 bases; junction bases outside the gene matches: 10. Germline assignment: CDR1 KGHDR and CDR2 SFDVKD. The CDR3 runs 14 residues. CDR3 protein: CATQGATLPNEQFF. In nucleotides, the CDR3 is TGTGCCACGCAGGGGGCGACTCTCCCCAATGAGCAGTTCTTC.

The chain uses TRBV30 and TRBJ1-1; possible D gene TRBD1, 5 bases. The CDR3 has 15 residues. Germline V CDR1 and CDR2: GTSNPN, SVGIG (reference sequence). V gave up 1 base and J gave up 2 bases, with 14 bases separating them. CDR3 coding DNA: TGTGCCTGGAGTGCCCTGGGACGGGCAAACACTGAAGCTTTCTTT. Translation gives CAWSALGRANTEAFF.

V gene TRBV30 combines with J gene TRBJ1-4; D not certain. V gave up 5 bases and J gave up 3 bases, with 13 bases separating them. Germline CDR1 reads GTSNPN; CDR2 reads SVGIG (reference sequence). The CDR3 length is 14 residues. CDR3 coding DNA: TGTGCCTGGTCTCCCGGGTCCCCTAATGAAAAACTGTTTTTT. Amino acids: CAWSPGSPNEKLFF.

This chain uses TRBV6-5 with TRBJ1-1; 7 nucleotides align to TRBD1. Germline values: CDR1 MNHEY, CDR2 SVGAGI. This CDR3 is built from 13 residues. V shed 6 bases and J 3 bases; nucleotides not matched to a gene: 4. In DNA form, the CDR3 reads TGTGCCAGCAGGAGACAGGGATACACTGAAGCTTTCTTT. The encoded protein is CASRRQGYTEAFF.

This sequence joins TRBV2 and TRBJ1-2; tentative D call: TRBD1 (5 bases). The germline V gene encodes CDR1 SNHLY and CDR2 FYNNEI. The CDR3 contains 14 residues. V lost 5 bases and J 1 base, leaving 11 bases between the germline ends. This CDR3 reads CASSLDSVNYGYTF. The CDR3 bases are TGTGCCAGCAGTTTAGACAGCGTTAACTATGGCTACACCTTC.

The V and J genes are TRBV6-1 and TRBJ1-1, with TRBD1 matching over 7 bases. J was trimmed by 1 base and V by 2 bases; bases with no gene match: 1. The germline V gene has CDR1 MNHNS and CDR2 SASEGT. This CDR3 is 14 amino acids long. The CDR3: CASSERTGNTEAFF. DNA for the CDR3: TGTGCCAGCAGTGAAAGGACAGGGAACACTGAAGCTTTCTTT.

The rearrangement links TRBV7-3 to TRBJ1-1; 9 bases align to TRBD1. The CDR3 loop spans 17 amino acids. Germline loops: CDR1 SGHTA, CDR2 FQGTGA. V lost 3 bases, J lost 0 bases, and 8 bases stayed unmatched. CDR3: CASSLSGTGIMNTEAFF. CDR3 in DNA: TGTGCCAGCAGCTTGTCCGGGACAGGGATCATGAACACTGAAGCTTTCTTT.